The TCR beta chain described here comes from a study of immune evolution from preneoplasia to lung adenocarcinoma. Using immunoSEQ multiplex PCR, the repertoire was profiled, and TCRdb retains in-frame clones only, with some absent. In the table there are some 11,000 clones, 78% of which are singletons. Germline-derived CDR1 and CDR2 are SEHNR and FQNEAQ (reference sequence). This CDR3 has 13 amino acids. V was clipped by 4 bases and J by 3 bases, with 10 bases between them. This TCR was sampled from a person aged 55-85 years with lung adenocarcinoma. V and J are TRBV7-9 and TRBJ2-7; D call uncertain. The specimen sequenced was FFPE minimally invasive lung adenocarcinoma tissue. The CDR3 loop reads CASSSESDYEQYF. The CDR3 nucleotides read TGTGCCAGCAGCTCCGAATCGGACTACGAGCAGTACTTC.